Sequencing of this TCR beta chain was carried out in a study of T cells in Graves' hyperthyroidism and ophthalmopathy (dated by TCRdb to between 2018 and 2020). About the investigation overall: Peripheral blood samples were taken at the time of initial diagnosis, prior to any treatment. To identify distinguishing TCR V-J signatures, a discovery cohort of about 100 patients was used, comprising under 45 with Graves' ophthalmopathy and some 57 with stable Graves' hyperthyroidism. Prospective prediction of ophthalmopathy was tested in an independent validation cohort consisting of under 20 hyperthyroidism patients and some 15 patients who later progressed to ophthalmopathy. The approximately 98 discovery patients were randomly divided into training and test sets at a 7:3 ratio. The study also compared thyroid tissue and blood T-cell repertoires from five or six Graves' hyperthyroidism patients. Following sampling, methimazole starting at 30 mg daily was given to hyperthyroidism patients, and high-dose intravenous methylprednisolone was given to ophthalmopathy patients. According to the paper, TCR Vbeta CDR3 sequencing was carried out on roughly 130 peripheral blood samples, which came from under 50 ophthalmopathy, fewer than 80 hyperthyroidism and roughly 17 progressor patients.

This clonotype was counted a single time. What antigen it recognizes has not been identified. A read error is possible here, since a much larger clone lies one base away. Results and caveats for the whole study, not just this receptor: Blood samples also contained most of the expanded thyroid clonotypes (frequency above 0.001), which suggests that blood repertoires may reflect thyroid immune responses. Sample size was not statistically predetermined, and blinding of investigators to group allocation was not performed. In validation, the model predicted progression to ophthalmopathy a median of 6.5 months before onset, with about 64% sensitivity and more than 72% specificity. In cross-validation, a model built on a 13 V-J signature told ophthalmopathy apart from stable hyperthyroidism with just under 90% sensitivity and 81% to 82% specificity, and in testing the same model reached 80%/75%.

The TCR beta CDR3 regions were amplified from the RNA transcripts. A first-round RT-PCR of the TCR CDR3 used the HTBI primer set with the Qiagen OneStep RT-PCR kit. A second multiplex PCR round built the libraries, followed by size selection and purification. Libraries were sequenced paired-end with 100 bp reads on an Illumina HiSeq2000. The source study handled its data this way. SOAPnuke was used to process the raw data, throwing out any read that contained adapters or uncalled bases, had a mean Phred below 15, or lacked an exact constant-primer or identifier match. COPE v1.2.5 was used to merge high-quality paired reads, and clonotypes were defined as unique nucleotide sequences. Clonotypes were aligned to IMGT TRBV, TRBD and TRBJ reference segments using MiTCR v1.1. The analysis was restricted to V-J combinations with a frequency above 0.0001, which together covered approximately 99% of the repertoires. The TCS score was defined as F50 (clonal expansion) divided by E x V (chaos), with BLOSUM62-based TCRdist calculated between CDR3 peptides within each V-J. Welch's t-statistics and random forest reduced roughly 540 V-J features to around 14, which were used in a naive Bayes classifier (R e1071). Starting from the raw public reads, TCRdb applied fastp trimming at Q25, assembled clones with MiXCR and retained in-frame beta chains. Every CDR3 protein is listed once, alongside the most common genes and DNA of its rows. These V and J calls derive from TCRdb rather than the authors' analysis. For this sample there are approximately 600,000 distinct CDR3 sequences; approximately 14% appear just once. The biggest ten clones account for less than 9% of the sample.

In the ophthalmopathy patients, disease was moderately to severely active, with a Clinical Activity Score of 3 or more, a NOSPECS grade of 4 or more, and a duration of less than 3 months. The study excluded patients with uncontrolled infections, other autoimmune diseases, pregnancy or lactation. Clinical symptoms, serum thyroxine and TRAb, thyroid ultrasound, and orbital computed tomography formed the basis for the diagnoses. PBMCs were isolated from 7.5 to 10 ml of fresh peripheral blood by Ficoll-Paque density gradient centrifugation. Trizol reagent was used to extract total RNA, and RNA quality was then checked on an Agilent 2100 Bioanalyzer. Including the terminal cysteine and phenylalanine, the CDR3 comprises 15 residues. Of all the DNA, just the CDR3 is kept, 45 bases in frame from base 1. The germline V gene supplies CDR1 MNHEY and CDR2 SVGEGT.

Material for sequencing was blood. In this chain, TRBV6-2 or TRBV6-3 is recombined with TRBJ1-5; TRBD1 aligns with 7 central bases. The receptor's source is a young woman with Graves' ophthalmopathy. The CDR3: CAGSIRQGGNQPQHF. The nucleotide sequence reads TGTGCCGGCAGTATCCGACAGGGCGGCAATCAGCCCCAGCATTTT.